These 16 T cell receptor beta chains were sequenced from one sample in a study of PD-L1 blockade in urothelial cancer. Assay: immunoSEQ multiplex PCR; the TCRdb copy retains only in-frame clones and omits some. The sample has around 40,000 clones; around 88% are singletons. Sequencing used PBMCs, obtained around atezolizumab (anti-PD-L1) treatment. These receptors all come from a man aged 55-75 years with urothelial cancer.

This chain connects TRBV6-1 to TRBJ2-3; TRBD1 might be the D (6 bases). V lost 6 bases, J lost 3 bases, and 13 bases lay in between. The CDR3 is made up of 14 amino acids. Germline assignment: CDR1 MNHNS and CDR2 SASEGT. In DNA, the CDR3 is TGTGCCAGCAGGAACAGGGTTATAACAGATACGCAGTATTTT. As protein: CASRNRVITDTQYF.

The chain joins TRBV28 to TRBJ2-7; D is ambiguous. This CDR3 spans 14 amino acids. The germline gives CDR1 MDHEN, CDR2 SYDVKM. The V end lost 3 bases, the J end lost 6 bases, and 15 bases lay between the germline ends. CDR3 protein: CASSLSGMSPEQYF. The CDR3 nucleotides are TGTGCCAGCAGTTTGTCAGGAATGTCACCCGAGCAGTACTTC.

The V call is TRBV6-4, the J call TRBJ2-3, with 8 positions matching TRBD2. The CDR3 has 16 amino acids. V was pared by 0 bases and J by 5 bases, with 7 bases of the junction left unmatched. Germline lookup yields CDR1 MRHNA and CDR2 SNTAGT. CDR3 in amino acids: CASSDSRGGVKDTQYF. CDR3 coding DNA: TGTGCCAGCAGTGACTCCCGGGGGGGGGTGAAAGATACGCAGTATTTT.

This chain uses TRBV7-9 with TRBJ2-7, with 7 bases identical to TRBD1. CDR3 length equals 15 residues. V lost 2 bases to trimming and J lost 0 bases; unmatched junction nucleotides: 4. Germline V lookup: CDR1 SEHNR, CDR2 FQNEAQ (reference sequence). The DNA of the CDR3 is TGTGCCAGCAGCTTAACAGGGGCCCTCTCCTACGAGCAGTACTTC. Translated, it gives CASSLTGALSYEQYF. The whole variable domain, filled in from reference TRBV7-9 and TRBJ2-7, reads DTGVSQNPRHKITKRGQNVTFRCDPISEHNRLYWYRQTLGQGPEFLTYFQNEAQLEKSRLLSDRFSAERPKGSFSTLEIQRTEQGDSAMYLCASSLTGALSYEQYFGPGTRLTVT.

DNA of the CDR3: TGTGCCAGCAGTAGAACACAGAATTCAGGGAACACTGAAGCTTTCTTT. Protein product: CASSRTQNSGNTEAFF. This sequence joins TRBV2 and TRBJ1-1; D remains ambiguous. The V gene lost 5 bases and the J gene lost 1 base, with 17 bases spanning the gap. Germline V lookup: CDR1 SNHLY, CDR2 FYNNEI. The CDR3 spans 16 residues.

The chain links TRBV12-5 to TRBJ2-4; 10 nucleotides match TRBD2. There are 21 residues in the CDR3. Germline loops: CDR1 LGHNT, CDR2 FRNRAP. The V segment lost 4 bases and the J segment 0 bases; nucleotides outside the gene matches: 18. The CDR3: CASGYQTPLAGDPLAKNIQYF. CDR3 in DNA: TGTGCTAGTGGTTACCAAACCCCTCTAGCGGGGGATCCCTTAGCCAAAAACATTCAGTACTTC.

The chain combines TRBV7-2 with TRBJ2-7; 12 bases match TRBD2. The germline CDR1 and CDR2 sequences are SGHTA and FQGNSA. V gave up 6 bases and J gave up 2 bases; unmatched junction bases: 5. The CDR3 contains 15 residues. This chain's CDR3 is CASSLGLAGTYEQYF. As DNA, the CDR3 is TGTGCCAGCAGTTTGGGACTAGCGGGCACCTACGAGCAGTACTTC. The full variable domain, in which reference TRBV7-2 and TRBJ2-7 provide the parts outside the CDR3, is GAGVSQSPSNKVTEKGKDVELRCDPISGHTALYWYRQSLGQGLEFLIYFQGNSAPDKSGLPSDRFSAERTGGSVSTLTIQRTQQEDSAVYLCASSLGLAGTYEQYFGPGTRLTVT.

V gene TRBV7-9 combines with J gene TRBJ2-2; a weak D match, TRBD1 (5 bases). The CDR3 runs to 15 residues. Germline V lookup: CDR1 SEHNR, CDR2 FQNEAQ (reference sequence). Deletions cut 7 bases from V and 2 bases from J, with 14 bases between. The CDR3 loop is CASMPPGFNTGELFF. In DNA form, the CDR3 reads TGTGCCAGCATGCCACCAGGGTTTAACACCGGGGAGCTGTTTTTT.

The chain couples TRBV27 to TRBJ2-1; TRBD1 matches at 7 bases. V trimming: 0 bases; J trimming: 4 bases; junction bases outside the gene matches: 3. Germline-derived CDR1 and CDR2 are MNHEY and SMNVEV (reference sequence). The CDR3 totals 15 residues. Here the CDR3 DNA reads TGTGCCAGCAGTTTATCAGGGGGCACGTACAATGAGCAGTTCTTC. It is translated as CASSLSGGTYNEQFF.

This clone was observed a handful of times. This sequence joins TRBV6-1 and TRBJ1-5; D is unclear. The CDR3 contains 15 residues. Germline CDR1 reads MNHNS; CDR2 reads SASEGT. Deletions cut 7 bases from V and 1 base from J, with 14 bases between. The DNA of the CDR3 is TGTGCCAGCACTTCTGTAGCGGGGAGCAATCAGCCCCAGCATTTT. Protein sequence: CASTSVAGSNQPQHF.

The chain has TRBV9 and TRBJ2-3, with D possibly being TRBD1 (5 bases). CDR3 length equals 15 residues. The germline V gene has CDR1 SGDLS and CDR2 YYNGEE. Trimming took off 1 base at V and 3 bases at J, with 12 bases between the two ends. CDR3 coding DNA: TGTGCCAGCAGCGTACAGGGCATCGGGACAGATACGCAGTATTTT. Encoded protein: CASSVQGIGTDTQYF.

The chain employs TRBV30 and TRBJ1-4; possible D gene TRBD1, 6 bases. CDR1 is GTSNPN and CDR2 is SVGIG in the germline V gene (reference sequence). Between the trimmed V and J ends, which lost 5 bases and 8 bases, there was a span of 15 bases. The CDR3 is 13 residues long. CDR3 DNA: TGTGCCTGGTTAGAACCGGGACACGAAAAACTGTTTTTT. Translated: CAWLEPGHEKLFF.

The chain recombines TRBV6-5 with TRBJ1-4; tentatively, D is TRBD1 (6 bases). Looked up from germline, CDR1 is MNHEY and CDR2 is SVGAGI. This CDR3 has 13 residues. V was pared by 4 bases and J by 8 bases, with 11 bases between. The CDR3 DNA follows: TGTGCCAGCAGTTTAGGGGGAAAAGAAAAACTGTTTTTT. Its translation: CASSLGGKEKLFF.

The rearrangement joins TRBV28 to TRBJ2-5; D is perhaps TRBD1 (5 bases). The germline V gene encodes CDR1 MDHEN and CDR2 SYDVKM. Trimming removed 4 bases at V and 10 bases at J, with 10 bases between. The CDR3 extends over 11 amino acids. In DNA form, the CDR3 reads TGTGCCAGCAGTTCGGACATACTCCAGTACTTC. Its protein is CASSSDILQYF.

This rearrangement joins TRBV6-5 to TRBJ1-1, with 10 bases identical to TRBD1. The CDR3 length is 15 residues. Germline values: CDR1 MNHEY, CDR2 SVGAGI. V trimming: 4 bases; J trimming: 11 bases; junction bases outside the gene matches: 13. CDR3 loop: CASSSLTGGLPIAFF. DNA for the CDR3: TGTGCCAGCAGTTCCCTGACAGGGGGCTTGCCGATCGCTTTCTTT.

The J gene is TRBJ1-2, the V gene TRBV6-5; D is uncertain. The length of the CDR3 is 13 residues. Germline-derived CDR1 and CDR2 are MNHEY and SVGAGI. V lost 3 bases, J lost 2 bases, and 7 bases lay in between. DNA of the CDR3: TGTGCCAGCAGTTATCAACGGAACTATGGCTACACCTTC. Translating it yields CASSYQRNYGYTF.